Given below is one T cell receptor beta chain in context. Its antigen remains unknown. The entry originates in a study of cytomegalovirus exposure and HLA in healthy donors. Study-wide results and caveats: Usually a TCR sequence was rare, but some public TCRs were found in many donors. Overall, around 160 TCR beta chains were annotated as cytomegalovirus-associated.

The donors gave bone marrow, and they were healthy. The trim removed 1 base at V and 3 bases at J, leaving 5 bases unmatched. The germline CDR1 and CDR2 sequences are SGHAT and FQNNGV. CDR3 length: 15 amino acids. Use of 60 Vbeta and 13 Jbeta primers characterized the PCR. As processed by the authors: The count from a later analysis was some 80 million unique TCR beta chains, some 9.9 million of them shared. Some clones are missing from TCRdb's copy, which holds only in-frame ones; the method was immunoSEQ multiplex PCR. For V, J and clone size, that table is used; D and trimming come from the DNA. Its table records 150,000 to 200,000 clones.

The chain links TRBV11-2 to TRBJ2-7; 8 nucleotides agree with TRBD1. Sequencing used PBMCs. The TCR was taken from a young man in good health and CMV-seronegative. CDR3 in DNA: TGTGCCAGCAGCTTAGCCCGGACAGGGATCTACGAGCAGTACTTC. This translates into CASSLARTGIYEQYF.